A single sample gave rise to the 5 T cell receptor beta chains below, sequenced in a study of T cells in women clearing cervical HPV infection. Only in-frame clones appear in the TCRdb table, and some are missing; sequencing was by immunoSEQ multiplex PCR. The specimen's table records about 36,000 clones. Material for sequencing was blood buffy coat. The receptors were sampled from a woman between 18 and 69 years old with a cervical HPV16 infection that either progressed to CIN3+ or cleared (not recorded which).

The sequenced CDR3 bases are TGCGCCAGCAGTTTCCGCGGGGGTGACAATGAG. Its translation is CASSFRGGDNE. The complete CDR3 protein is CASSFRGGDNEQFF. J is TRBJ2-1 and V is TRBV5-1, with 7 bases identical to TRBD2. The sequenced fragment ends 3 residues before the CDR3 boundary, so the rest is inferred from the germline J gene. Unmatched junction bases numbered 7, after V lost 5 bases and J lost 5 bases. The CDR3 has 14 residues. Germline lookup yields CDR1 SGHRS and CDR2 YFSETQ.

This CDR3 is CASSMAAAKNIQYF. The sequenced CDR3 bases are TGTGCCAGTAGTATGGCGGCGGCCAAAAACATT. This rearrangement joins TRBV19 to TRBJ2-4, with no clear D. The read halts 3 residues ahead of the CDR3 end, with the missing end drawn from the germline J gene. This CDR3 has 14 amino acids. V was pared by 3 bases and J by 1 base, with 7 bases between. Germline lookup yields CDR1 LNHDA and CDR2 SQIVND (reference sequence).

Partial CDR3 DNA: TGTGCCAGCAGCCCCGCGGGGGATTATGGC. Amino acid sequence: CASSPAGDYG. Given in full, the CDR3 is CASSPAGDYGYTF. The chain carries TRBV6-4 and TRBJ1-2, with D possibly matching TRBD1 (5 bases). The read stops 3 residues short of the end of the CDR3; the missing end is completed from the germline J gene. V lost 6 bases to trimming and J lost 5 bases, with 13 bases between them. Germline V gene data show CDR1 as MRHNA and CDR2 as SNTAGT. The CDR3 sequence is 13 residues long.

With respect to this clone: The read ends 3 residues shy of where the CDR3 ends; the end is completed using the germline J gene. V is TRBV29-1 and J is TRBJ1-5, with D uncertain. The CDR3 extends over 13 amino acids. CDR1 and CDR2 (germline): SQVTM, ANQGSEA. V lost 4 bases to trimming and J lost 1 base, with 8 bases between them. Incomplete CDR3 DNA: TGCAGCGTTGGGCAGGCCAGCAATCAGCCC. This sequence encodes CSVGQASNQP. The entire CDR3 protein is CSVGQASNQPQHF. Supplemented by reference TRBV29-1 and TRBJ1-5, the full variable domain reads SAVISQKPSRDICQRGTSLTIQCQVDSQVTMMFWYRQQPGQSLTLIATANQGSEATYESGFVIDKFPISRPNLTFSTLTVSNMSPEDSSIYLCSVGQASNQPQHFGDGTRLSIL.

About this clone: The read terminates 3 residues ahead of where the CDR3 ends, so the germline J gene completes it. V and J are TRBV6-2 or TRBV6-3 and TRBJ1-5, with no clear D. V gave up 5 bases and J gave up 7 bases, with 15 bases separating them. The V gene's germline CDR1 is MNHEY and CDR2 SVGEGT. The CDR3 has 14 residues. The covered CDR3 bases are TGTGCCAGCAGTGCACGCCCACGTGGCCAGCCC. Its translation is CASSARPRGQP. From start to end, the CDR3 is CASSARPRGQPQHF.